One sample yielded the 30 T cell receptor beta chains listed below, sequenced in a study of blood T cells in healthy people across ages. The second PCR ran about 6 to 12 cycles with a sample-barcoded 5' primer and J-beta primers. MiXCR, applied by TCRdb to the 5' RACE reads, yields one record per CDR3 protein. The sample shows over a million distinct CDR3 sequences, 40% to 50% of them seen only once. The sequencing input was blood. All receptors derive from a young woman in good health.

V and J are TRBV18 and TRBJ2-7; 10 positions match TRBD2. J gave up 6 bases and V 2 bases, and 10 bases lay outside the gene matches. The CDR3 spans 16 residues. Germline CDR1 is KGHSH and CDR2 is LQKENI. The CDR3 region has the DNA TGTGCCAGCTCACCAATGACTAGCGGGTCGGGTGGCGAGCAGTACTTC. It is translated as CASSPMTSGSGGEQYF.

The rearrangement uses TRBV4-1 and TRBJ2-7, with a weak D call TRBD2 (6 bases). This CDR3 is built from 15 residues. Germline loops: CDR1 MGHRA, CDR2 YSYEKL. V was cut by 1 base and J by 1 base, with 11 bases left in between. CDR3 sequence: CASSQVTSSSYEQYF. Here the CDR3 DNA reads TGCGCCAGCAGCCAAGTCACTAGCAGTTCCTACGAGCAGTACTTC.

This clonotype was counted only a few times. The V gene is TRBV4-2, the J gene TRBJ2-1, with 7 bases lining up with TRBD2. The CDR3 has 17 amino acids. Per the germline V gene, CDR1 is LGHNA and CDR2 is YNFKEQ. V lost 0 bases, J lost 0 bases, and 5 bases stayed unmatched. CDR3: CASSQDLAGVSYNEQFF. Written as DNA, the CDR3 is TGTGCCAGCAGCCAAGATTTGGCGGGAGTCTCCTACAATGAGCAGTTCTTC.

The chain carries TRBV3-1 and TRBJ1-1; D perhaps matches TRBD1 (6 bases). V was cut by 0 bases and J by 7 bases, with 15 bases left in between. Germline CDR1 is LGHDT and CDR2 is YNNKEL (reference sequence). The CDR3 consists of 15 residues. The CDR3 loop reads CASSQEGTQMIEAFF. DNA for the CDR3: TGTGCCAGCAGCCAAGAGGGGACACAAATGATTGAAGCTTTCTTT.

The J gene is TRBJ1-6, the V gene TRBV12-3 or TRBV12-4, with D unresolved. V was clipped by 3 bases and J by 7 bases, with 4 bases between them. This CDR3 has 12 residues. The CDR3 protein is CASSFINSPLHF. The DNA of the CDR3 is TGTGCCAGCAGTTTCATCAATTCACCCCTCCACTTT.

This clonotype showed up just a few times. The rearrangement links TRBV6-2 or TRBV6-3 to TRBJ2-1; 13 nucleotides match TRBD2. Germline loops: CDR1 MNHEY, CDR2 SVGEGT. This CDR3 is 15 amino acids long. The V and J ends lost 7 bases and 8 bases, in that order; junction bases with no gene match: 8. CDR3 nucleotide sequence: TGTGCCAGCACTACAGGGGGACTAGCGGGATATGAGCAGTTCTTC. Its translation is CASTTGGLAGYEQFF.

The chain couples TRBV5-6 to TRBJ1-2; possible D gene TRBD1, 5 bases. This CDR3 spans 15 amino acids. Germline V gene lookup returns CDR1 SGHDT and CDR2 YYEEEE. Trimming cost V 0 bases and J 5 bases, with 14 bases left between them. The CDR3 is CASSLGQQGLYGYTF. The CDR3 coding sequence is TGTGCCAGCAGCTTGGGGCAGCAGGGCTTATATGGCTACACCTTC.

This clonotype was detected only once. The chain carries TRBV20-1 and TRBJ1-4, with a tentative D call TRBD1 (5 bases). Per the germline V gene, CDR1 is DFQATT and CDR2 is SNEGSKA (reference sequence). Trimming took off 1 base at V and 5 bases at J, with 14 bases between the two ends. The CDR3 has 15 amino acids. In DNA, the CDR3 is TGCAGTGCTAGAGTTAGCCCCGGGGGGAATGAAAAACTGTTTTTT. Translated: CSARVSPGGNEKLFF.

V is TRBV15 and J is TRBJ2-3; 9 nucleotides line up with TRBD2. This CDR3 is 17 amino acids long. Germline-derived CDR1 and CDR2 are LNHNV and YYDKDF (reference sequence). V lost 0 bases to trimming and J lost 5 bases; unmatched junction nucleotides: 9. The CDR3 DNA follows: TGTGCCACCAGCAGAGACCTAGGCGGGAGGGGTAAAGATACGCAGTATTTT. It specifies CATSRDLGGRGKDTQYF.

This clonotype was seen more than once but under ten times. This chain joins TRBV11-2 and TRBJ2-5; 8 bases match TRBD2. J gave up 4 bases and V 5 bases, and 9 bases lay outside the gene matches. The CDR3 runs 15 residues. CDR1 is SGHAT and CDR2 is FQNNGV in the germline V gene. Here the CDR3 DNA reads TGTGCCAGCAGCCTGACTAGCGCAGAATTAGAGACCCAGTACTTC. Translating it yields CASSLTSAELETQYF.

CDR3 coding DNA: TGTGCCAGCAGCCCAAGGCGTCAGAGCCCTAATGAAAAACTGTTTTTT. Its translation: CASSPRRQSPNEKLFF. This chain links TRBV7-2 with TRBJ1-4; D is uncertain. Trimming shortened V by 5 bases and J by 3 bases, and 16 bases separated the two germline ends. Germline V CDR1 and CDR2: SGHTA, FQGNSA. The CDR3 contains 16 residues.

The chain links TRBV7-2 to TRBJ2-5; TRBD2 might be the D (6 bases). The CDR3 length is 14 residues. V lost 5 bases to trimming and J lost 5 bases, with 15 bases between them. CDR1 is SGHTA, CDR2 FQGNSA, per germline. Here the CDR3 DNA reads TGTGCCAGCAGCGTTAGCGGTCCCCGGGAGACCCAGTACTTC. The encoded protein is CASSVSGPRETQYF.

The rearrangement links TRBV28 to TRBJ1-5; D not resolved. With 2 bases removed from V and 5 bases from J, the gap between germline ends came to 7 bases. The germline V gene encodes CDR1 MDHEN and CDR2 SYDVKM. CDR3 size: 13 residues. The CDR3 protein is CASSLGRHQPQHF. CDR3 bases: TGTGCCAGCAGTTTAGGGAGGCATCAGCCCCAGCATTTT.

The chain has TRBV27 and TRBJ2-1; D is unresolved. This CDR3 comprises 17 residues. The V end was cut by 4 bases, the J end by 3 bases, with 19 bases between. Germline V CDR1 and CDR2: MNHEY, SMNVEV (reference sequence). The DNA for the CDR3 is TGTGCCAGCAGTTCAACCCCTGGCCCACCCATCTACAATGAGCAGTTCTTC. It specifies CASSSTPGPPIYNEQFF.

V usage is TRBV12-3 or TRBV12-4 and J usage is TRBJ2-7; 9 positions agree with TRBD1. The CDR3 contains 14 residues. With 6 bases clipped from V and 9 bases from J, the junction kept 12 bases outside the gene matches. This CDR3 is CASRGQGRLSGQYF. CDR3 nucleotide sequence: TGTGCCAGCAGAGGACAGGGGCGTTTGAGTGGGCAGTACTTC.

The chain carries TRBV5-1 and TRBJ1-1; 7 positions agree with TRBD1. Germline V gives CDR1 SGHRS, CDR2 YFSETQ. This CDR3 region has 15 residues. V was pared by 2 bases and J by 1 base, with 5 bases of the junction left unmatched. DNA of the CDR3: TGCGCCAGCAGCTTCTCCGGACAGGCGAACACTGAAGCTTTCTTT. Translation gives CASSFSGQANTEAFF.

The chain uses TRBV27 and TRBJ2-5; D ambiguous. The V end was cut by 1 base, the J end by 7 bases, with 10 bases between. The CDR3 runs 13 residues. The V gene's germline CDR1 is MNHEY and CDR2 SMNVEV (reference sequence). The CDR3 is CASSLFGSGTQYF. CDR3 bases: TGTGCCAGCAGTTTATTTGGCTCGGGGACCCAGTACTTC.

This sequence joins TRBV15 and TRBJ1-1; TRBD1 matches 10 bases. Germline V gene lookup returns CDR1 LNHNV and CDR2 YYDKDF (reference sequence). Trimming removed 2 bases from V and 3 bases from J; junction bases left unmatched: 15. This CDR3 has 19 residues. This CDR3 reads CATSRQKPPGQGSHTEAFF. As DNA, the CDR3 is TGTGCCACCAGCAGACAGAAACCACCGGGACAGGGGTCCCACACTGAAGCTTTCTTT.

J is TRBJ1-3 and V is TRBV20-1; possibly TRBD1 for D (6 bases). The V end was cut by 6 bases, the J end by 2 bases, with 23 bases between. The CDR3 spans 17 residues. The germline V gene encodes CDR1 DFQATT and CDR2 SNEGSKA (reference sequence). CDR3 nucleotides: TGCAGTGCCCTAAAGGGCTCCGGGGGGCAGGCTGGAAACACCATATATTTT. It yields the protein CSALKGSGGQAGNTIYF.

This clonotype came up a few times. Since a much larger clone is just one base distant, this may be a read error. This chain uses TRBV9 with TRBJ2-7, with TRBD1 matching 9 bases. This CDR3 is built from 14 residues. The trim removed 0 bases at V and 6 bases at J, leaving 4 bases unmatched. CDR1 and CDR2 from the germline V gene are SGDLS and YYNGEE. The CDR3 DNA reads TGTGCCAGCAGCGTAGGGGGACAGGGACCCGAGCAGTACTTC. As protein: CASSVGGQGPEQYF.

This clonotype was seen only once. The rearrangement links TRBV5-5 to TRBJ2-1; 12 positions agree with TRBD1. Unmatched junction bases numbered 13, after V lost 5 bases and J lost 10 bases. This CDR3 region has 16 residues. The V gene's germline CDR1 is SGHKS and CDR2 YYEKEE (reference sequence). CDR3 sequence (DNA): TGTGCCAGCAGTCTTGGGGGGACAGGGGGCGTTCGGGAGCAGTTCTTC. Amino acids: CASSLGGTGGVREQFF.

The rearrangement joins TRBV6-6 to TRBJ2-1; D ambiguous. The CDR3 runs 14 residues. Deletions cut 4 bases from V and 9 bases from J, with 16 bases between. CDR1 is MNHNY and CDR2 is SVGAGI in the germline V gene (reference sequence). In nucleotides, the CDR3 is TGTGCCAGCAGTTGGAAAGGGTTGTCAATTGAGCAGTTCTTC. It yields the protein CASSWKGLSIEQFF.

This clonotype was counted a few times. V usage is TRBV11-2 and J usage is TRBJ2-1; D could derive from TRBD1 or TRBD2 (5 bases each). The V gene's germline CDR1 is SGHAT and CDR2 FQNNGV. V lost 3 bases, J lost 10 bases, and 10 bases lay in between. This CDR3 region has 12 residues. The CDR3 bases are TGTGCCAGCAGCTTGGGGGTCGTGGAGCAGTTCTTC. It is translated as CASSLGVVEQFF.

This clonotype was picked up a small number of times. In DNA form, the CDR3 reads TGTGCCAGCACCTCAACTTGGGCTGGGCTCTCTGGGGCCAACGTCCTGACTTTC. It is translated as CASTSTWAGLSGANVLTF. This chain joins TRBV6-1 and TRBJ2-6; D uncertain. The CDR3 has 18 amino acids. V was shortened by 7 bases and J by 0 bases, with 19 bases between the two germline ends. Germline V gives CDR1 MNHNS, CDR2 SASEGT.

For this clonotype: Relative to the germline gene, one junction end is altered; a read error may explain this. The chain uses TRBV7-2 and TRBJ2-3; TRBD2 matches at 10 bases. Per germline, CDR1 SGHTA and CDR2 FQGNSA. The CDR3 has 17 residues. The CDR3 loop reads CAGSGPGLAASTDTQYF. The DNA of the CDR3 is TGTGCCGGCAGCGGTCCCGGACTAGCGGCTAGCACAGATACGCAGTATTTT.

The chain uses TRBV28 and TRBJ1-2; D gene ambiguous. The germline gives CDR1 MDHEN, CDR2 SYDVKM. The CDR3 is 14 residues long. V was clipped by 6 bases and J by 5 bases, with 16 bases between them. The CDR3 is CASSPPDGRYGYTF. The CDR3 region has the DNA TGTGCCAGCAGCCCCCCGGACGGCCGTTATGGCTACACCTTC.

J is TRBJ2-5 and V is TRBV18; 10 bases fit TRBD1. V lost 3 bases to trimming and J lost 4 bases; unmatched junction nucleotides: 5. The CDR3 contains 15 residues. The germline V gene encodes CDR1 KGHSH and CDR2 LQKENI. CDR3 region: CASSPWTGGRETQYF. The DNA of the CDR3 is TGTGCCAGCTCACCTTGGACAGGGGGAAGAGAGACCCAGTACTTC.

CDR3 DNA: TGTGCCAGCAGTTTAAGACGGGCGGCTGGAAACACCATATATTTT. Translating gives CASSLRRAAGNTIYF. V usage is TRBV12-3 or TRBV12-4 and J usage is TRBJ1-3; D ambiguous. This CDR3 has 15 amino acids. The V gene lost 2 bases and the J gene lost 2 bases, with 10 bases spanning the gap.

The V and J genes are TRBV4-1 and TRBJ1-5, with D perhaps TRBD1 (6 bases). The germline V gene has CDR1 MGHRA and CDR2 YSYEKL. The V end was cut by 3 bases, the J end by 6 bases, with 12 bases between. This CDR3 spans 14 amino acids. Here the CDR3 reads CASSQGAPGQPQHF. CDR3 coding DNA: TGCGCCAGCAGCCAGGGGGCCCCCGGTCAGCCCCAGCATTTT.

This chain links TRBV7-2 with TRBJ1-5; D is unclear. This CDR3 region has 13 residues. V was pared by 6 bases and J by 7 bases, with 13 bases between. The germline gives CDR1 SGHTA, CDR2 FQGNSA. The CDR3 reads CASRPEGGQPQHF. The CDR3 DNA sequence: TGTGCCAGCAGGCCGGAAGGAGGACAGCCCCAGCATTTT. Full variable domain (rest looked up from reference TRBV7-2 and TRBJ1-5): GAGVSQSPSNKVTEKGKDVELRCDPISGHTALYWYRQSLGQGLEFLIYFQGNSAPDKSGLPSDRFSAERTGGSVSTLTIQRTQQEDSAVYLCASRPEGGQPQHFGDGTRLSIL.